The source of this T cell receptor beta chain is a study of blood T cells in healthy people across ages. Healthy Russian Caucasian donors spanned ages roughly 6 to 90 years. Each sample had at least 6.5 million PBMCs isolated. Study observations and caveats: A greater number of naive CD4+ cells and higher diversity distinguished long-lived donors from aged donors.

The second PCR ran roughly 6 to 11 cycles with a sample-barcoded 5' primer and J-beta primers. A template-switch adaptor that had 12 random nucleotides put a tag on each cDNA molecule. MiXCR, applied by TCRdb to the 5' RACE reads, yields one record per CDR3 protein. Among hundreds of thousands of distinct CDR3 sequences listed, approximately 59% were seen once. Losses at the gene ends were 2 bases for V and 1 base for J; bases not matched to a gene: 7. The CDR3 sequence is 16 residues long. CDR1 SGHRS and CDR2 YFSETQ come from the germline V gene. This clonotype has just a few counts. Its specificity is not known.

Material for sequencing was blood. This TCR was recovered from a man aged 55 to 70 in good health. The chain joins TRBV5-1 to TRBJ2-3, with 7 bases fitting TRBD2. CDR3 sequence reads: CASSLVTSWGTDTQYF. In DNA form, the CDR3 reads TGCGCCAGCAGCTTAGTGACTAGCTGGGGCACAGATACGCAGTATTTT.